This T cell receptor beta chain was identified in a study of shared clonotypes between healthy human individuals (dated by TCRdb to about 2020). Regarding the study in general: The cohort comprised a couple of women and three men aged 18 to 49 years. For each donor, CD4 naive and CD4 memory were each given three plates, CD8 naive was given two plates, and CD8 memory was given one plate. Blood TCR repertoires of five healthy adults were deeply sequenced to estimate repertoire size and the extent of clonotype sharing between individuals. To increase sequencing depth and limit assay-specific biases, TCR repertoire library preparation and sequencing were carried out by different laboratories using diverse techniques. Leukapheresis yielded between about 0.85 and 10 billion PBMCs per donor.

Using the deep immunoSEQ assay, TCR CDR3 regions were amplified from genomic DNA by multiplex PCR. For each cell subset, the extracted genomic DNA was distributed evenly across all wells of several immunoSEQ 96-well plates, and each plate served as one replicate. For sorted subsets, approximately 190 ng genomic DNA, equal to some 28,000 T cell genomes, was loaded into each replicate PCR. The purified libraries were quantified using a Qubit 3.0 fluorometer, sized with a Bioanalyzer 2100, and then quantified again using the KAPA Library Quantification kit. Every immunoSEQ 96-well plate was sequenced on a separate single-read 150-cycle Illumina NextSeq 550 flow cell. Per the source publication's procedure: The immunoSEQ output contained only junctional sequences without quality scores, so filtering could not match that applied to full-length reads. Sequences were annotated with PyIR, a Python wrapper for IgBLAST v1.9, using IMGT germline references to assign V/J genes and CDR3. Reads with weak V/J assignments (E-value above 1e-6), missing CDR3, stop codons, out-of-frame junctions, or ambiguous translated residues were removed. A V3J clonotype was defined by an identical inferred V gene, J gene, and CDR3 amino acid sequence. Percentage overlap between repertoires was computed as shared unique clonotypes divided by the size of the smaller repertoire. Repertoire richness was assessed with RTK rarefaction, the Chao1 estimator, and Recon v2.1 estimates of unobserved clonotypes. For all TCRbeta clonotypes obtained by the gDNA method from several donors, generation probabilities were computed with OLGA. TCRdb mirrors the immuneACCESS table, restricted to in-frame sequences. Some clones are absent from its copies; in checked studies, under half trace to an unresolved V gene, and the reason for the others is unknown. The DNA was the basis for D and trimming; V, J and clone size are from that table. The sample includes 850,000 to 1,100,000 clones, with 70% to 85% observed a single time. Over 0.8% of the sample rests with the top ten.

Inclusive of the bounding cysteine and phenylalanine, the CDR3 is 15 residues long. Only CDR3 DNA is held: 45 bases, read in frame from base 1. At the junction V is shortened by 4 bases and J by 2 bases, with 9 bases in between. The germline V gene provides CDR1 MDHEN and CDR2 SYDVKM. The full study reports these points: Across several donors, approximately 5% of naive CD4, 3.5% of naive CD8, around 2.5% of memory CD4, and over 0.35% of memory CD8 clonotypes were shared. The small number of donors limited the genetic and exposure-history diversity represented. Higher generation probabilities were observed for clonotypes shared by all four sorted-subset donors than for non-shared clonotypes. Pairwise subsampling indicated that sequencing depth was expected to affect the degree of clonotype sharing among donors. Only blood was sampled, and tissue TCR repertoires likely differ from those in blood. Rarefaction of sorted-subset datasets indicated incomplete sequencing despite the large sequencing depth. Larger estimated clonotype richness was generally found for naive subsets than for memory subsets.

The donors were healthy, HIV-negative adults who had no recently reported acute infections or vaccinations. Every donor was a Caucasian adult residing in Nashville, Tennessee, USA. CD4+ T cells were enriched by magnetic negative selection, after which naive cells were positively selected on CD45RA and the negative fraction was taken as the memory subset. After blood collection by leukapheresis, PBMCs were isolated using Ficoll-Histopaque density gradient centrifugation and then cryopreserved in the vapor phase of liquid nitrogen. Analytical flow cytometry was used to check the purity and quantity of every magnetically sorted T cell population. Genomic DNA was isolated from each sorted fraction and quantified by UV absorbance on a Nanodrop 2000c. In the case of this clone: No antigen is known for it. Base-call qualities are not available, and no considerably larger clone is one nucleotide away.

The sample comprised memory CD4+ T cells from PBMCs. Taken with the paper, the label for cell subset or site translates to: CD45RA-negative fraction. This sequence was found in a man between 18 and 35 years old in good health. Some clones in this sample may be carry-over from other donors' samples. Here the chain combines TRBV28 and TRBJ2-6, with no D gene named confidently. The nucleotide sequence reads as follows: TGTGCCAGCAGTTCCTCTGGGGCTGGGGCCAACGTCCTGACTTTC. Translated, it gives CASSSSGAGANVLTF.